Listed below are T cell receptor beta chains from one sample, sequenced in a study of PD-L1 blockade in urothelial cancer. Clones were read by immunoSEQ multiplex PCR, and TCRdb kept only the in-frame ones, dropping some. The sample consists of tens of thousands of clones, around 84% of them appearing once. Specimen: PBMCs, collected around atezolizumab (anti-PD-L1) treatment. The receptors were sampled from a woman in her 70s with urothelial cancer. The CDR3 runs from the conserved cysteine through the conserved F or W. The order of the fields is V gene, J gene, D gene, clone size, CDR3 DNA, CDR3 protein. D genes are given only for firm matches. A clone size is listed for some rows: how often the clone was seen (once, few, many), or a class if it is expanded.

V: TRBV5-1; J: TRBJ1-1; D: TRBD1; size: -; DNA: TGCGCCAGCAGCCTTCGACAGGGACGGACTGAAGCTTTCTTT; CDR3: CASSLRQGRTEAFF
V: TRBV5-6; J: TRBJ2-5; D: TRBD2; size: -; DNA: TGTGCCAGCAGCTCACAGGCTTCCGGGAGGGTCCAGTACTTC; CDR3: CASSSQASGRVQYF
V: TRBV4-2; J: TRBJ2-7; D: -; size: -; DNA: TGTGCCAGCAGCCAAGTTGGCCTCGGAGCCGCTAGCTCCTACGAGCAGTACTTC; CDR3: CASSQVGLGAASSYEQYF
V: TRBV10-3; J: TRBJ2-3; D: TRBD2; size: -; DNA: TGTGCCATCAGTCGCGGTACTAGCGGGAGATCGGATACGCAGTATTTT; CDR3: CAISRGTSGRSDTQYF
V: TRBV11-1; J: TRBJ2-2; D: TRBD1; size: few; DNA: TGTGCCAGCATCCGACAGGGGGCCGGCACCGGGGAGCTGTTTTTT; CDR3: CASIRQGAGTGELFF
V: TRBV5-1; J: TRBJ1-1; D: TRBD1; size: -; DNA: TGCGCCAGCAGCCATCAGGGGGCGCGTACTGAAGCTTTCTTT; CDR3: CASSHQGARTEAFF
V: TRBV5-8; J: TRBJ2-2; D: -; size: -; DNA: TGTGCCAGCAGCCCAATGCGTCCGGTTAACACCGGGGAGCTGTTTTTT; CDR3: CASSPMRPVNTGELFF
V: TRBV27; J: TRBJ2-7; D: -; size: -; DNA: TGTGCCAGCAGTTGCCCGGCAGGGTTGGCCTGCGAGCAGTACTTC; CDR3: CASSCPAGLACEQYF
V: TRBV30; J: TRBJ2-7; D: -; size: few; DNA: TGTGCCTGCCAGGGGATTTCCTACGAGCAGTACTTC; CDR3: CACQGISYEQYF
V: TRBV13; J: TRBJ1-4; D: -; size: -; DNA: TGTGCCAGCAGCTTAGGCGCGAATGAAAAACTGTTTTTT; CDR3: CASSLGANEKLFF
V: TRBV7-8; J: TRBJ2-5; D: TRBD2; size: few; DNA: TGTGCCGTAGCGGGGGGCGTCCAAGAGACCCAGTACTTC; CDR3: CAVAGGVQETQYF
V: TRBV5-1; J: TRBJ2-1; D: -; size: -; DNA: TGCGCCAGCAGCTCGGTGAGGAGCTCCTACAATGAGCAGTTCTTC; CDR3: CASSSVRSSYNEQFF
V: TRBV5-1; J: TRBJ1-1; D: -; size: -; DNA: TGCGCCAGCAGCTGGGGAACCGAGGGGAACACTGAAGCTTTCTTT; CDR3: CASSWGTEGNTEAFF
V: TRBV7-3; J: TRBJ2-2; D: -; size: -; DNA: TGTGCCAGCAGCTTAACGGGGACACTGAACACCGGGGAGCTGTTTTTT; CDR3: CASSLTGTLNTGELFF
V: TRBV10-2; J: TRBJ2-3; D: -; size: -; DNA: TGCGCCAGCAGTGAGCAGTTAGCTACAGATACGCAGTATTTT; CDR3: CASSEQLATDTQYF
V: TRBV5-1; J: TRBJ2-7; D: TRBD2; size: -; DNA: TGCGCCAGCAGCTTGGATCCTAGCGGGAGGGCTAGCTCCTACGAGCAGTACTTC; CDR3: CASSLDPSGRASSYEQYF
V: TRBV7-2; J: TRBJ1-1; D: -; size: -; DNA: TGTGCCAGCAGCCCATTAAGGGGTACGGGCACTGAAGCTTTCTTT; CDR3: CASSPLRGTGTEAFF
V: TRBV5-1; J: TRBJ1-2; D: -; size: -; DNA: TGCGCCAGTGCCTCGGGGGTTGACGGCTACACCTTC; CDR3: CASASGVDGYTF
V: TRBV10-1; J: TRBJ2-3; D: TRBD1; size: -; DNA: TGCGCCAGCCAACACAGGGGTACAGATACGCAGTATTTT; CDR3: CASQHRGTDTQYF
V: TRBV10-3; J: TRBJ2-3; D: TRBD2; size: -; DNA: TGTGCCATCACGTCGACTAGCGGCACAGATACGCAGTATTTT; CDR3: CAITSTSGTDTQYF
V: TRBV4-2; J: TRBJ2-2; D: -; size: -; DNA: TGTGCCAGCAGCCAAGATAGTGCCGCGAACACCGGGGAGCTGTTTTTT; CDR3: CASSQDSAANTGELFF
V: TRBV2; J: TRBJ2-5; D: -; size: few; DNA: TGTGCCAGCACCGGTGACAGGTGGGAGACCCAGTACTTC; CDR3: CASTGDRWETQYF
V: TRBV5-5; J: TRBJ2-7; D: TRBD1; size: -; DNA: TGTGCCAGCAGCTTTCGAGGGACAGGGGGCGCCTTTAGCTCCTACGAGCAGTACTTC; CDR3: CASSFRGTGGAFSSYEQYF
V: TRBV15; J: TRBJ1-5; D: -; size: -; DNA: TGTGCCACCAGCAGAGAGTTGGGACTCTTGAGCAATCAGCCCCAGCATTTT; CDR3: CATSRELGLLSNQPQHF
V: TRBV14; J: TRBJ1-2; D: TRBD1; size: few; DNA: TGTGCCAGCAGCCCGAGAGGGACAGGCGTAGGTGGCTATGGCTACACCTTC; CDR3: CASSPRGTGVGGYGYTF
V: TRBV4-2; J: TRBJ2-7; D: -; size: -; DNA: TGTGCCAGCAGCCCGAGACAGGCCGCCTACGAGCAGTACTTC; CDR3: CASSPRQAAYEQYF
V: TRBV7-9; J: TRBJ1-2; D: TRBD1; size: -; DNA: TGTGCCAGCAGCTTCACAGGGGACTATGGCTACACCTTC; CDR3: CASSFTGDYGYTF
V: TRBV7-3; J: TRBJ2-3; D: -; size: -; DNA: TGTGCCAGCAGCTTAACATTGAACGGACTTACAGATACGCAGTATTTT; CDR3: CASSLTLNGLTDTQYF
V: TRBV4-1; J: TRBJ2-7; D: -; size: once; DNA: TGCGCCAGCAGCCAAGATAGTAACCGCTACGAGCAGTACTTC; CDR3: CASSQDSNRYEQYF
V: TRBV5-1; J: TRBJ2-7; D: -; size: once; DNA: TGCGCCAGCAGCTTGGGACAGGTTACCTACGAGCAGTACTTC; CDR3: CASSLGQVTYEQYF
V: TRBV27; J: TRBJ2-1; D: TRBD2; size: -; DNA: TGTGCCAGCACGAGCCCAGCGGGAGGTTCCAATGAGCAGTTCTTC; CDR3: CASTSPAGGSNEQFF
V: TRBV11-2; J: TRBJ2-1; D: -; size: -; DNA: TGTGCCAGCAGCTTAGTGGCTGGCGAGGGCACCTACAATGAGCAGTTCTTC; CDR3: CASSLVAGEGTYNEQFF
V: TRBV5-5; J: TRBJ2-1; D: -; size: -; DNA: TGTGCCAGCAGCGGCAGGGCCCTTAATGAGCAGTTCTTC; CDR3: CASSGRALNEQFF
V: TRBV5-1; J: TRBJ1-1; D: -; size: -; DNA: TGCGCCAGCAGCTTGGCCCTTATCACGGGGGACACTGAAGCTTTCTTT; CDR3: CASSLALITGDTEAFF
V: TRBV5-1; J: TRBJ2-5; D: -; size: -; DNA: TGCGCCAGCAGCTTGATCTCGACCAGGGAAGAGACCCAGTACTTC; CDR3: CASSLISTREETQYF
V: TRBV9; J: TRBJ1-2; D: -; size: -; DNA: TGTGCCAGCAGCGGCGTAGGCTACACCTTC; CDR3: CASSGVGYTF
V: TRBV11-2; J: TRBJ2-2; D: -; size: -; DNA: TGTGCCAGCAGCTCCGCGGACGGGGCGAACACCGGGGAGCTGTTTTTT; CDR3: CASSSADGANTGELFF
V: TRBV6-4; J: TRBJ2-5; D: TRBD2; size: -; DNA: TGTGCCAGCAGTGACGTGGCGGGAGTCGGGACCCAGTACTTC; CDR3: CASSDVAGVGTQYF
V: TRBV7-7; J: TRBJ2-5; D: -; size: -; DNA: TGTGCCAGCAGCTTATCGTACCGGGACAGCGGGGAGACCCAGTACTTC; CDR3: CASSLSYRDSGETQYF
V: TRBV5-5; J: TRBJ2-7; D: TRBD2; size: -; DNA: TGTGCCAGCAGCTTGGGAACTAGCGGGGGTTCCTACGAGCAGTACTTC; CDR3: CASSLGTSGGSYEQYF
V: TRBV5-4; J: TRBJ2-6; D: TRBD2; size: -; DNA: TGTGCCAGCAGCCACGGGGCGGGGGGAACCCTTTCTGGGGCCAACGTCCTGACTTTC; CDR3: CASSHGAGGTLSGANVLTF
V: TRBV5-1; J: TRBJ2-5; D: TRBD1; size: -; DNA: TGCGCCAGCAGCTTGGCGACAGGGGTCCAAGAGACCCAGTACTTC; CDR3: CASSLATGVQETQYF
V: TRBV5-4; J: TRBJ2-6; D: -; size: -; DNA: TGTGCCAGCAGCTTGGGACTTCCGAACTCTGGGGCCAACGTCCTGACTTTC; CDR3: CASSLGLPNSGANVLTF
V: TRBV19; J: TRBJ2-3; D: -; size: -; DNA: TGTGCCAGTAGTACAGGCACTGGACTTGATACGCAGTATTTT; CDR3: CASSTGTGLDTQYF
V: TRBV6-1; J: TRBJ1-1; D: -; size: -; DNA: TGTGCCAGCAGTGAAGCACTGGGGGGGAGTGAAGCTTTCTTT; CDR3: CASSEALGGSEAFF
V: TRBV29-1; J: TRBJ2-3; D: TRBD2; size: -; DNA: TGCAGCGTTGAAGGATTCAGCGGGAGGGCCCGAGGTGGAGATACGCAGTATTTT; CDR3: CSVEGFSGRARGGDTQYF
V: TRBV7-9; J: TRBJ2-1; D: TRBD2; size: -; DNA: TGTGCCAGCAGCTTAGCGGGAGGGCGGGGTGAGCAGTTCTTC; CDR3: CASSLAGGRGEQFF
V: TRBV4-1; J: TRBJ1-1; D: TRBD1; size: few; DNA: TGCGCCAGCAGCCGATACCGGGACAGGGACACTGAAGCTTTCTTT; CDR3: CASSRYRDRDTEAFF
V: TRBV5-1; J: TRBJ2-7; D: -; size: -; DNA: TGCGCCAGCAGCTTGGCCCCACAGGCGTCGATCTACGAGCAGTACTTC; CDR3: CASSLAPQASIYEQYF
V: TRBV5-6; J: TRBJ2-2; D: -; size: -; DNA: TGTGCCAGCAGCCCTAATCCCACGAACACCGGGGAGCTGTTTTTT; CDR3: CASSPNPTNTGELFF
V: TRBV5-1; J: TRBJ1-4; D: TRBD1; size: -; DNA: TGCGCCAGCAGCTTGGGGACAGGGAGGGGTGTTGAAAAACTGTTTTTT; CDR3: CASSLGTGRGVEKLFF
V: TRBV9; J: TRBJ2-1; D: TRBD2; size: -; DNA: TGTGCCAGCAGCCCGGGACTAGCGGGGGCTGAGCAGTTCTTC; CDR3: CASSPGLAGAEQFF
V: TRBV6-5; J: TRBJ2-3; D: TRBD1; size: -; DNA: TGTGCCAGCAGTTACTCGGGACAGCAGGCGCAGTATTTT; CDR3: CASSYSGQQAQYF
V: TRBV4-1; J: TRBJ1-5; D: TRBD1; size: -; DNA: TGCGCCAGCAGCCAAGATTTTTTGGGGACAGGGGAAAATCAGCCCCAGCATTTT; CDR3: CASSQDFLGTGENQPQHF